This T cell receptor beta chain was captured by sequencing in a study of CD8 T cells in ankylosing spondylitis. This clonotype was counted between two and nine times. The antigen is not known. The CDR3 sequence is 15 residues long. In germline, CDR1 is SGHNT, CDR2 YENEEA. V gave up 6 bases and J gave up 7 bases, with 18 bases separating them. Regarding the study as a whole: From matched ankylosing spondylitis synovial fluid, disease-linked clones were reportedly recovered at significantly enriched levels. Previous work reported some of these motif variants in the synovial fluid and blood of reactive arthritis. Eight or nine highly homologous variants made up a TCR beta motif that seemed to typify ankylosing spondylitis blood.

Researchers built TCR beta libraries using quantitative 5'-RACE with molecular barcodes. TCRdb re-called the 5' RACE reads with MiXCR, one entry per CDR3 protein. The sample gives 300,000 to 350,000 distinct CDR3 sequences, under 15% of which show up once; around 0.99% is in the top ten. The sample taken for sequencing was blood, either unsorted or a sorted T cell fraction (not recorded which). This clonotype originated in a male donor with ankylosing spondylitis or in good health (not recorded which). The V and J genes are TRBV11-3 and TRBJ2-2; D is unresolved. CDR3 amino acids: CASSSGLAERGELFF. CDR3 bases: TGTGCCAGCAGTTCGGGTTTGGCGGAGCGCGGGGAGCTGTTTTTT.